One and the same sample provided the 8 T cell receptor beta chains below, sequenced in a study of cytomegalovirus exposure and HLA in healthy donors. 60 Vbeta and 13 Jbeta primers were used in PCR. Using immunoSEQ multiplex PCR, the repertoire was profiled, and TCRdb retains in-frame clones only, with some absent. The table has some 150,000 clones, roughly 80% seen once. Sequencing used PBMCs. The receptors stem from a woman aged 30 to 39 in good health and CMV-seropositive.

The chain combines TRBV7-3 with TRBJ1-6; the match to TRBD1 covers 9 bases. The CDR3 loop spans 15 amino acids. CDR1 is SGHTA and CDR2 is FQGTGA in the germline V gene. J gave up 8 bases and V 2 bases, and 4 bases lay outside the gene matches. The CDR3 reads CASSLLTGGDSPLHF. CDR3 nucleotide sequence: TGTGCCAGCAGCTTACTTACAGGGGGCGATTCACCCCTCCACTTT.

The J gene is TRBJ1-1, the V gene TRBV30; perhaps TRBD1 as D (5 bases). V was clipped by 2 bases and J by 1 base, with 8 bases between them. CDR1 is GTSNPN and CDR2 is SVGIG in the germline V gene (reference sequence). This CDR3 region has 13 residues. The CDR3 loop reads CAWSTQGNTEAFF. In nucleotides, the CDR3 is TGTGCCTGGAGTACTCAGGGGAACACTGAAGCTTTCTTT.

The table lists this clone with a count of one. This sequence joins TRBV23-1 and TRBJ1-5, with TRBD1 matching 8 bases. TRBV23-1 is marked as an open reading frame, function uncertain. This CDR3 is 15 amino acids long. V was clipped by 6 bases and J by 4 bases; unmatched bases: 8. The CDR3 region has the DNA TGCGCCAGCAGCTCCGACAGGGGTGGGAATCAGCCCCAGCATTTT. This sequence encodes CASSSDRGGNQPQHF.

This sequence joins TRBV5-4 and TRBJ1-2, with 9 bases matching TRBD1. Trimming cost V 5 bases and J 0 bases; bases outside gene matches: 5. CDR3 length: 15 amino acids. Germline CDR1 and CDR2: SGHNT and YYREEE (reference sequence). CDR3 DNA sequence: TGTGCCAGCAGGTCGGGACAGGGCCCTAACTATGGCTACACCTTC. It yields the protein CASRSGQGPNYGYTF.

V usage is TRBV27 and J usage is TRBJ1-1, with TRBD1 matching over 11 bases. The CDR3 is made up of 15 amino acids. Losses at the gene ends were 5 bases for V and 11 bases for J; bases not matched to a gene: 13. The V gene's germline CDR1 is MNHEY and CDR2 SMNVEV (reference sequence). The CDR3 protein is CASSTPGQGVLEAFF. The CDR3 nucleotides read TGTGCCAGCAGTACCCCGGGACAGGGGGTTCTGGAGGCTTTCTTT.

V usage is TRBV7-8 and J usage is TRBJ2-2; a possible D gene is TRBD2 (6 bases). The CDR3 is 16 residues long. With 5 bases removed from V and 5 bases from J, the gap between germline ends came to 18 bases. CDR1 is SGHVS, CDR2 FQNEAQ, per germline. CDR3 sequence reads: CASSQEVRGWTGELFF. The CDR3 DNA reads as TGTGCCAGCAGCCAGGAGGTGCGGGGTTGGACCGGGGAGCTGTTTTTT.

This sequence joins TRBV7-6 and TRBJ2-7; possible D gene TRBD2, 6 bases. The germline V gene encodes CDR1 SGHVS and CDR2 FNYEAQ. The CDR3 is made up of 15 amino acids. V lost 2 bases and J 5 bases, leaving 16 bases between the germline ends. Here the CDR3 reads CASSLWTSPGDEQYF. CDR3 DNA: TGTGCCAGCAGCTTATGGACGTCGCCGGGGGACGAGCAGTACTTC.

This sequence joins TRBV7-2 and TRBJ2-7; 13 positions match TRBD2. This CDR3 has 16 residues. V lost 3 bases to trimming and J lost 4 bases; unmatched junction nucleotides: 6. CDR1 is SGHTA and CDR2 is FQGNSA in the germline V gene. This CDR3 is CASSFSWTSGGYEQYF. CDR3 coding DNA: TGTGCCAGCAGCTTTTCCTGGACTAGCGGGGGATACGAGCAGTACTTC.